This TCR delta chain was identified in a study of γδ T cells in repeated Plasmodium falciparum infection. Study-wide context: Over around 580 days, donors received four mosquito-bite P. falciparum NF54 infections.

Germline V gene lookup returns CDR1 GEAIGNYY and CDR2 EKD. V lost 0 bases to trimming and J lost 3 bases; unmatched junction nucleotides: 14. CDR3 length: 18 residues. TCRdb re-analyzed the multiplex PCR reads via CATT. The sample has tens of thousands of delta-chain clones, over 0.75% seen once. Vgamma9/Vdelta2+ and Vdelta2-negative gammadelta T cells were flow-sorted from PBMC for bulk sequencing. This clone was detected many times. A far larger clone is one base from this, pointing to a likely read error. The same CDR3 also results from other DNA sequences found in this sample. The clonotype comes from a pool of human donors (malaria-infected and uninfected, not separated). This chain uses TRDV2 with TRDJ1; TRDD3 aligns across 8 bases. The sample taken for sequencing was gamma-delta T cells from blood. The CDR3 DNA sequence: TGTGCCTGTGACACCGTCGGTACTGGGGGGTCCCTCCCCGATAAACTCATCTTT. Amino acids: CACDTVGTGGSLPDKLIF.